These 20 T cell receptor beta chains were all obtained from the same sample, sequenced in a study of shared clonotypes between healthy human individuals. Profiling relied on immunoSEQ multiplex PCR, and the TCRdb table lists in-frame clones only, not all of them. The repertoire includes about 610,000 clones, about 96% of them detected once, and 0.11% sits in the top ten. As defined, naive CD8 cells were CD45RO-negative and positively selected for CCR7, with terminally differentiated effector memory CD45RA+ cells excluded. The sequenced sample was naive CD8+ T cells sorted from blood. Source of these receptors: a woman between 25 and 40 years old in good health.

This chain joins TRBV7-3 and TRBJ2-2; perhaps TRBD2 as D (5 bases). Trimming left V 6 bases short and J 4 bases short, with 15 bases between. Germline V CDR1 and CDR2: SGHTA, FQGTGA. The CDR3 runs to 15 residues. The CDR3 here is CASRSAAESTGELFF. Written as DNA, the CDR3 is TGTGCCAGCAGATCAGCGGCGGAAAGCACCGGGGAGCTGTTTTTT. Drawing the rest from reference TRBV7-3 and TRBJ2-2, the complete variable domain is GAGVSQTPSNKVTEKGKYVELRCDPISGHTALYWYRQSLGQGPEFLIYFQGTGAADDSGLPNDRFFAVRPEGSVSTLKIQRTERGDSAVYLCASRSAAESTGELFFGEGSRLTVL.

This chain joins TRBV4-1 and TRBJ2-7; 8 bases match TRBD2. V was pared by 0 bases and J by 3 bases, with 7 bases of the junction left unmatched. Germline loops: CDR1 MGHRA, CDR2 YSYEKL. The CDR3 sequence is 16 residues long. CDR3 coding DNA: TGCGCCAGCAGCCAAGAATGGTCTAGCGGGTACTACGAGCAGTACTTC. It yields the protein CASSQEWSSGYYEQYF.

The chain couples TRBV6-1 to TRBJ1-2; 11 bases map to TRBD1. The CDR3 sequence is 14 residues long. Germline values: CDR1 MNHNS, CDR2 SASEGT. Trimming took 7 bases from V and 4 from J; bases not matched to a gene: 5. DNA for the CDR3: TGTGCCAGCAAGGACAGGGGGCTTTTCTATGGCTACACCTTC. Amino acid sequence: CASKDRGLFYGYTF.

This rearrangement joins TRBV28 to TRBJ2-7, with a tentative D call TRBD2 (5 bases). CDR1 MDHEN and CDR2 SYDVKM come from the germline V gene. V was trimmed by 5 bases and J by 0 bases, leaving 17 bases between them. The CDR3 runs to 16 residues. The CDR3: CASSPRRRSDSYEQYF. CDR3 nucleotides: TGTGCCAGCAGTCCCCGCCGGAGGAGCGACTCCTACGAGCAGTACTTC.

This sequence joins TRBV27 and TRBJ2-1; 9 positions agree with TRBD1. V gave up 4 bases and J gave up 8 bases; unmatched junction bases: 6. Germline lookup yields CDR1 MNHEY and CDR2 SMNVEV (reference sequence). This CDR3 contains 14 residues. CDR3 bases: TGTGCCAGCAGTTCAATCGGGACAGGGTATGAGCAGTTCTTC. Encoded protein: CASSSIGTGYEQFF.

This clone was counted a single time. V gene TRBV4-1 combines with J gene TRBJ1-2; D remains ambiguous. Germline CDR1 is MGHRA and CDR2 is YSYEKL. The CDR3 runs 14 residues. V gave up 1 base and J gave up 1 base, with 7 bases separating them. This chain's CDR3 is CASSQVVINYGYTF. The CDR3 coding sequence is TGCGCCAGCAGCCAAGTCGTGATTAACTATGGCTACACCTTC.

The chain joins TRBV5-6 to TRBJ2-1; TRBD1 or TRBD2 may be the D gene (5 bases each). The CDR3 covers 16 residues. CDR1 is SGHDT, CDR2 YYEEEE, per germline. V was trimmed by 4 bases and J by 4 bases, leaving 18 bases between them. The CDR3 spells CASSGPRGGYYNEQFF. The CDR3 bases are TGTGCCAGCAGCGGCCCTCGTGGGGGATATTACAATGAGCAGTTCTTC.

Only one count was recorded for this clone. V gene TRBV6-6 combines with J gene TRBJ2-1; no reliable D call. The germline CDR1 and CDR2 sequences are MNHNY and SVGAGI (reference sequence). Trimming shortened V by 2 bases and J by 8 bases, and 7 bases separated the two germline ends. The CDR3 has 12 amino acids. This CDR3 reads CASSYKSDEQFF. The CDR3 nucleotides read TGTGCCAGCAGTTACAAGAGTGATGAGCAGTTCTTC.

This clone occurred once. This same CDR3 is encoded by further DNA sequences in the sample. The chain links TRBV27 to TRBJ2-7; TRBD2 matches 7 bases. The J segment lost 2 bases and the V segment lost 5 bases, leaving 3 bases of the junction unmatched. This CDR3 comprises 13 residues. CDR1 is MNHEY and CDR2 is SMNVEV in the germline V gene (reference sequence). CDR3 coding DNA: TGTGCCAGCAGTCCGGGACTAACCTACGAGCAGTACTTC. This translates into CASSPGLTYEQYF.

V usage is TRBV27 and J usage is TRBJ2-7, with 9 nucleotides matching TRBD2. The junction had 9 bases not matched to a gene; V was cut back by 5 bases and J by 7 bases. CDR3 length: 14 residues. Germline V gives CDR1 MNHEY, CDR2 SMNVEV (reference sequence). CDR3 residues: CASSLTGLAWEQYF. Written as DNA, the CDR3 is TGTGCCAGCAGTCTAACGGGACTAGCCTGGGAGCAGTACTTC.

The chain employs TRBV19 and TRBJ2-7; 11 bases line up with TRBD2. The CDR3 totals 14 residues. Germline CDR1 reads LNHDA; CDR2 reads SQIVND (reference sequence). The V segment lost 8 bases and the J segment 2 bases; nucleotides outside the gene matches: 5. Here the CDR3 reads CASAGTSGAYEQYF. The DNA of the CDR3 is TGTGCCAGTGCCGGGACTAGCGGAGCCTACGAGCAGTACTTC.

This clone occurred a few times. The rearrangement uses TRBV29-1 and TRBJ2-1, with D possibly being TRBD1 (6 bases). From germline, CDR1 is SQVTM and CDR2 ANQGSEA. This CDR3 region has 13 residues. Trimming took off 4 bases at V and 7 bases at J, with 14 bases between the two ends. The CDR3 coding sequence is TGCAGCGTTGGAGGACAGTCGGGTAATGAGCAGTTCTTC. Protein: CSVGGQSGNEQFF.

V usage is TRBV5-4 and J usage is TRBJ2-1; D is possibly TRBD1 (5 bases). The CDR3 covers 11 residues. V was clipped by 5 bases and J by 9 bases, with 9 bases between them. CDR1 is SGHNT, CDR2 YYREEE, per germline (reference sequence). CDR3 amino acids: CASRTDSEQFF. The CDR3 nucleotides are TGTGCCAGCAGAACAGACAGTGAGCAGTTCTTC.

CDR3 protein: CASSWSAGEFYNEQFF. CDR3 DNA: TGTGCCAGCAGTTGGTCAGCGGGAGAGTTTTACAATGAGCAGTTCTTC. The genes are TRBV27 and TRBJ2-1; TRBD2 agrees at 8 bases. Trimming at V came to 4 bases and at J to 4 bases, leaving 9 bases not matched to a gene. This CDR3 spans 16 amino acids. Germline lookup yields CDR1 MNHEY and CDR2 SMNVEV (reference sequence).

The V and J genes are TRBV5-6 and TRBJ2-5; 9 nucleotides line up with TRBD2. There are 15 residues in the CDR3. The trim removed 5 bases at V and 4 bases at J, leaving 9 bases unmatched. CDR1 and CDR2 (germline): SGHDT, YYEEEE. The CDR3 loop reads CASSFSGSLGETQYF. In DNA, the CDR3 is TGTGCCAGCAGTTTTAGCGGGAGTCTTGGAGAGACCCAGTACTTC.

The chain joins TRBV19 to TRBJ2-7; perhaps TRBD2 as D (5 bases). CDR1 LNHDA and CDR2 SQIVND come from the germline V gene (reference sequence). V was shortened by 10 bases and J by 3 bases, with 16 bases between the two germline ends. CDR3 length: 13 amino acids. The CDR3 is CATRPTGIYEQYF. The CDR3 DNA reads TGTGCCACCCGTCCGACGGGAATCTACGAGCAGTACTTC. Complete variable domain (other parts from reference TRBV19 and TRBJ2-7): DGGITQSPKYLFRKEGQNVTLSCEQNLNHDAMYWYRQDPGQGLRLIYYSQIVNDFQKGDIAEGYSVSREKKESFPLTVTSAQKNPTAFYLCATRPTGIYEQYFGPGTRLTVT.

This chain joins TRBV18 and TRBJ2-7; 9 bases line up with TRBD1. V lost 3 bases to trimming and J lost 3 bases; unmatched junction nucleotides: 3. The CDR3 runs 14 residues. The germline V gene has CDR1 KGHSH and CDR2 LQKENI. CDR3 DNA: TGTGCCAGCTCACCGGGACAGGGTTTCTACGAGCAGTACTTC. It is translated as CASSPGQGFYEQYF. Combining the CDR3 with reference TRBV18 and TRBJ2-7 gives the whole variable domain NAGVMQNPRHLVRRRGQEARLRCSPMKGHSHVYWYRQLPEEGLKFMVYLQKENIIDESGMPKERFSAEFPKEGPSILRIQQVVRGDSAAYFCASSPGQGFYEQYFGPGTRLTVT.

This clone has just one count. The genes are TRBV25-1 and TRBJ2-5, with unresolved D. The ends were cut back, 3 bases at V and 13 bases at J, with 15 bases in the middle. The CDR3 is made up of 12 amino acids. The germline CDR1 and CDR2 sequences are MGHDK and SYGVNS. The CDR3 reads CASSESAVFLYF. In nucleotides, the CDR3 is TGTGCCAGCAGTGAGTCCGCGGTGTTTCTGTACTTC.

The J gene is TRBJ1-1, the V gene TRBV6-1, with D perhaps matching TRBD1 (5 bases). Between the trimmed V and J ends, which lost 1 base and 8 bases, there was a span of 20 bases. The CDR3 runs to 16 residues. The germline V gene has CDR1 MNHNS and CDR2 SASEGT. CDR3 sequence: CASSEGFGAIMVEAFF. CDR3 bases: TGTGCCAGCAGTGAAGGGTTCGGGGCGATTATGGTAGAAGCTTTCTTT.

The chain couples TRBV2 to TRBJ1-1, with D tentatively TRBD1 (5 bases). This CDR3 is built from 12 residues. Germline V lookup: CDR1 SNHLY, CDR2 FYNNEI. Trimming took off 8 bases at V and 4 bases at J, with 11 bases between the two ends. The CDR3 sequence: CASEGDGTEAFF. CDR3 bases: TGTGCCAGCGAAGGGGATGGCACTGAAGCTTTCTTT. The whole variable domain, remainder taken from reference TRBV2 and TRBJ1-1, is EPEVTQTPSHQVTQMGQEVILRCVPISNHLYFYWYRQILGQKVEFLVSFYNNEISEKSEIFDDQFSVERPDGSNFTLKIRSTKLEDSAMYFCASEGDGTEAFFGQGTRLTVV.